The clone carrying this T cell receptor (beta chain) was counted once. Its antigen remains unknown. This CDR3 is also generated by other DNA sequences in the sample. The data are from a study of brain T cells in children with intractable seizures. The study, taken as a whole, reports: Pre-surgery blood may have been undersampled, hiding some clones. Viral specificity was inferred only from CDR3 similarity; HCMV serostatus was unknown.

Profiling relied on immunoSEQ multiplex PCR, and the TCRdb table lists in-frame clones only, not all of them. The sample yields 300,000 to 400,000 clones, roughly 93% seen once. As to time point: blood from clinic visit 5 months post-surgery; TSC patient then seizure free. This CDR3 is 13 amino acids long. V was cut by 0 bases and J by 5 bases, with 7 bases left in between. This TCR derives from a boy younger than two with tuberous sclerosis and intractable seizures. This chain joins TRBV12-3 or TRBV12-4 and TRBJ1-2; D might be TRBD1 (5 bases). This specimen consisted of peripheral blood, obtained 5 to 6 months after surgery. The CDR3 here is CASSLAGPYGYTF. In DNA, the CDR3 is TGTGCCAGCAGTTTAGCGGGACCATATGGCTACACCTTC.